Listed below are T cell receptor beta chains from one sample, sequenced in a study of shared clonotypes between healthy human individuals. The table came from immunoSEQ multiplex PCR; TCRdb's copy has only in-frame clones and leaves some out. The repertoire includes around 100,000 clones, 67% of them detected once, and roughly 40% sits in the top ten. The sample taken for sequencing was memory CD8+ T cells sorted from blood. All receptors derive from a man aged 30-40 years in good health. Each CDR3 is given with its conserved first and last residue. The D gene is left open where the match is weak. Clone sizes are given selectively: once, few, many, or a class where the clone is expanded.

V gene	D gene	CDR3 length	clone size	J gene	CDR3 DNA	CDR3 protein
TRBV25-1	NA	16	few	TRBJ2-5	TGTGCCAGCAGTGGACAGGACAGCGTCTACCAAGAGACCCAGTACTTC	CASSGQDSVYQETQYF
TRBV10-3	NA	13	NA	TRBJ2-7	TGTGCCATCAGTGAGCCGGGACTCTACGAGCAGTACTTC	CAISEPGLYEQYF
TRBV6-6	NA	14	NA	TRBJ2-1	TGTGCCACGAAGAAAACGGGGAGTCCAGTCAAGCAGTTCTTC	CATKKTGSPVKQFF
TRBV5-1	NA	15	NA	TRBJ2-5	TGCGCCAGCACCCCGGAGGGGACCCGTCAAGAGACCCAGTACTTC	CASTPEGTRQETQYF
TRBV28	NA	14	NA	TRBJ2-4	TGTGCCAGCAGTACAGGGGGGGACAAAAACATTCAGTACTTC	CASSTGGDKNIQYF
TRBV5-1	NA	16	NA	TRBJ1-2	TGCGCCAGCAGCTTGGACGTCGTGGCTCACTCGGGGGGCTACACCTTC	CASSLDVVAHSGGYTF
TRBV27	TRBD2	15	NA	TRBJ2-3	TGTGCCAGCAGAAGGACTAGCGGGATGATAGATACGCAGTATTTT	CASRRTSGMIDTQYF
TRBV5-4	TRBD2	14	NA	TRBJ2-7	TGTGCCAGCAGCTTGGGTGCGGGGGACTACGAGCAGTACTTC	CASSLGAGDYEQYF
TRBV5-6	TRBD1	18	few	TRBJ2-1	TGTGCCAGCAGTTCCCCGAAGGACAGGGGGCCTTCCTACAATGAGCAGTTCTTC	CASSSPKDRGPSYNEQFF
TRBV7-2	NA	14	NA	TRBJ2-1	TGTGCCAGCAGCAAAACGGGCGGTTCAACGGAGCAGTTCTTC	CASSKTGGSTEQFF
TRBV25-1	TRBD2	14	once	TRBJ2-1	TGTGCCAGCAGCGGACTAGCGGGAGATAATGAGCAGTTCTTC	CASSGLAGDNEQFF
TRBV2	TRBD1	16	NA	TRBJ1-3	TGTGCCAGCAGTGATGGGACAGGGCTTGGTGGAAACACCATATATTTT	CASSDGTGLGGNTIYF
TRBV19	NA	15	NA	TRBJ2-7	TGTGCCAGTAGCCCGATGGTAGCTCAACCAAGGGAGCAGTACTTC	CASSPMVAQPREQYF
TRBV21-1	NA	20	NA	TRBJ2-2	TGTGCCAGCAGCAACCCGCTGACTAGCGGGAGTGTCCGGGACACCGGGGAGCTGTTTTTT	CASSNPLTSGSVRDTGELFF
TRBV10-2	TRBD2	17	NA	TRBJ2-2	TGCGCCAGCACCCGGACTAGCGGATTCACGAACACCGGGGAGCTGTTTTTT	CASTRTSGFTNTGELFF
TRBV30	NA	13	NA	TRBJ2-5	TGTGCCTGGAGGGGAAGACTCCAAGAGACCCAGTACTTC	CAWRGRLQETQYF
TRBV28	NA	17	NA	TRBJ2-6	TGTGCCAGCAGTGGGGCAGGGACTTCTTCTGGGGCCAACGTCCTGACTTTC	CASSGAGTSSGANVLTF
TRBV19	NA	15	few	TRBJ1-5	TGTGCCACCAAAACGGGTCCCGGGGGGAAACAGCCCCAGCATTTT	CATKTGPGGKQPQHF
TRBV11-2	NA	13	many	TRBJ2-1	TGTGCCAGCAGCGTAACGATGGGGAATGAGCAGTTCTTC	CASSVTMGNEQFF
TRBV6-4	TRBD2	15	NA	TRBJ2-1	TGTGCCAGCAGTGACGCTACTAGCGGGTACAATGAGCAGTTCTTC	CASSDATSGYNEQFF
TRBV19	NA	12	NA	TRBJ2-7	TGTGCCAGTAGTGCGACCTCCTACGAGCAGTACTTC	CASSATSYEQYF
TRBV6-1	NA	14	NA	TRBJ1-2	TGTGCCAGCAGGCTAAGGGCAGGGGCCTATGGCTACACCTTC	CASRLRAGAYGYTF
TRBV2	NA	14	few	TRBJ1-2	TGTGCCAGCAGCTCAGGACAGCCAATCTATGGCTACACCTTC	CASSSGQPIYGYTF
TRBV27	NA	15	NA	TRBJ2-3	TGTGCCAGCAGTCCCCAGGGAAATGATGGAGATACGCAGTATTTT	CASSPQGNDGDTQYF
TRBV5-1	NA	14	NA	TRBJ2-5	TGCGCCAGCAGCCCAAGGGGGGGAGGAGAGACCCAGTACTTC	CASSPRGGGETQYF
TRBV5-1	NA	12	NA	TRBJ2-1	TGCGCCAGCAGCTTGGTTTCGGGTGAGCAGTTCTTC	CASSLVSGEQFF
TRBV29-1	NA	14	NA	TRBJ2-4	TGCAGCGTTGGGGATGGACCTGACTGGAACATTCAGTACTTC	CSVGDGPDWNIQYF
TRBV29-1	TRBD1	15	NA	TRBJ2-2	TGCAGCGTTGCCATACAGGGGGCGAACACCGGGGAGCTGTTTTTT	CSVAIQGANTGELFF
TRBV25-1	NA	14	NA	TRBJ2-3	TGTGCCAGCAGGAGCGCAGGAAGCACAGATACGCAGTATTTT	CASRSAGSTDTQYF
TRBV7-2	NA	18	NA	TRBJ2-2	TGTGCCAGCAGCCCCATCGGAGGTGGACAGCTGAACACCGGGGAGCTGTTTTTT	CASSPIGGGQLNTGELFF
TRBV6-1	TRBD1	15	few	TRBJ2-6	TGTGCCAGCGACAGGGAGAGCTCTGGGGCCAACGTCCTGACTTTC	CASDRESSGANVLTF
TRBV10-3	TRBD2	16	NA	TRBJ2-3	TGTGCCATCAGTGGTGCGGGGACTAGCGGTACAGATACGCAGTATTTT	CAISGAGTSGTDTQYF
TRBV7-9	NA	14	NA	TRBJ1-2	TGTGCCAGCACCCCCTGGACAGACATCGACGGCTACACCTTC	CASTPWTDIDGYTF
TRBV18	NA	15	NA	TRBJ2-7	TGTGCCAGCTCACAGAGCGGGACAGCCGGCAACGAGCAGTACTTC	CASSQSGTAGNEQYF
TRBV28	NA	12	NA	TRBJ1-1	TGTGCCAGCAGCTGGGGGGCGACTGAAGCTTTCTTT	CASSWGATEAFF
TRBV16	TRBD2	16	NA	TRBJ2-1	TGTGCCAGCAGCCGCCCGGGACTAGCGGGATACAATGAGCAGTTCTTC	CASSRPGLAGYNEQFF
TRBV18	TRBD1	11	NA	TRBJ2-3	TGTGCCAGCTCAGGACAGGGGTCTGAATATTTT	CASSGQGSEYF
TRBV7-2	NA	15	NA	TRBJ1-1	TGTGCCAGCAGCCCCTGGGGATCGATGAACACTGAAGCTTTCTTT	CASSPWGSMNTEAFF
TRBV27	TRBD2	15	once	TRBJ2-1	TGTGCCAGCGGAGTTAGCGGGAGGACGATCAGTGAGCAGTTCTTC	CASGVSGRTISEQFF
TRBV6-4	TRBD2	16	NA	TRBJ2-1	TGTGCCAGCAGTGACTCGGGACTAGCGGTAACGAATGAGCAGTTCTTC	CASSDSGLAVTNEQFF
TRBV2	TRBD2	16	NA	TRBJ2-3	TGTGCCAGCAGTAACGGACTAGCGGGATGGCCAGATACGCAGTATTTT	CASSNGLAGWPDTQYF
TRBV10-3	NA	13	NA	TRBJ2-1	TGTGCCATCAGCGAGTCCAACGGACCGCAGCAGTTCTTC	CAISESNGPQQFF
TRBV11-2	TRBD1	14	NA	TRBJ1-5	TGTGCCAGCAGCTTTGGACAGGGCAATCAGCCCCAGCATTTT	CASSFGQGNQPQHF
TRBV7-8	NA	15	NA	TRBJ1-1	TGTGCCAGCACATGGGGGGCGACAGGGAACACTGAAGCTTTCTTT	CASTWGATGNTEAFF
TRBV27	TRBD1	13	NA	TRBJ1-2	TGTGCCAGCAGTCCCCGGACAGGGGATGGCTACACCTTC	CASSPRTGDGYTF
TRBV6-1	TRBD2	13	NA	TRBJ2-3	TGTGCCAGCAGTCCTTTAGCGGGAGATACGCAGTATTTT	CASSPLAGDTQYF
TRBV9	NA	14	once	TRBJ2-7	TGTGCCAGCAGCCCCGGGGACCTCTCCTACGAGCAGTACTTC	CASSPGDLSYEQYF
TRBV5-1	NA	13	NA	TRBJ2-2	TGCGCCAGCAGCTTGGTACCCACCGGGGAGCTGTTTTTT	CASSLVPTGELFF